Detailed here is one TCR beta chain. This clone has more than one count but fewer than ten. No antigen is known for it. Within one base of it there is no much larger clone, and no base qualities were kept. The source of the sample is a study of T cell responses to AZD1222 COVID-19 vaccine (dated by TCRdb to about 2021). Broadly, across the study: A total of under 250 trial participants underwent TCR sequencing, of whom nearly 210 had received two doses of AZD1222 and around 25 had received two doses of the MenACWY control vaccine. Trial participants were enrolled into age subgroups of 18-55, 56-69 and 70-plus years, which contained approximately 150, 28 and 58 TCR-sequenced participants, respectively.

The CDR3 covers 10 residues, taking in both the cysteine and the phenylalanine. The only DNA kept is the CDR3, 30 bases in frame from the first base. V is pared back by 5 bases and J by 5 bases, with 4 bases lying between the germline termini. Based on the germline V gene, the CDR1 and CDR2 sequences are LGHNT and FRNRAP. Beyond this particular receptor, the publication reports: Spike-specific TCR breadth and depth rose significantly after two AZD1222 doses compared with day 0 and with MenACWY recipients. In the small 56-69-year group, the increase in depth fell short of significance, most likely because of low power. Conclusions about previously exposed vaccinees were limited because only six or seven AZD1222 recipients were SARS-CoV-2 seropositive at baseline. Participants were mostly white British and included more females than males, and it was suggested by the authors that clonal diversity may have been underestimated. Because no day 14 peak-response samples were available, repertoires were characterized only after the peak T cell response. The vaccine-associated CD4 TCRs covered the entire spike protein, and the dominant responses fell in regions 160-218 and 743-854. Epitopes outside the regions mutated in the B.1.351 and B.1.1.7 variants were reportedly recognized by nearly half of the unique spike-specific TCRs.

Read against the paper, the sample's time point label means: about 28 days (+/-7) after the second vaccine dose. AZD1222 recipients whose second dose came at about 4 weeks and those whose second dose came at about 12 weeks were combined into one group, since spike-specific TCR depth and breadth did not differ between the two schedules. Vaccinee samples came from UK trials COV001 and COV002, including a single-blind randomized controlled phase 2/3 trial of AZD1222 (ChAdOx1 nCoV-19) in healthy adults. For TCRbeta chain sequencing, PBMC samples were collected from trial participants at day 0 and at day 28 after the second dose. The CDR3 regions of human TCRbeta chains were analyzed by immunosequencing. The source study handled its data this way. Repertoire TCRs were matched against a reference library of SARS-CoV-2-specific TCRs generated with the MIRA antigen-specificity platform. Breadth meant the fraction of unique TCRs that were SARS-CoV-2-associated, whereas depth meant the fraction of total T cells that were SARS-CoV-2-associated. Using the MIRA data, each spike-specific TCR was assigned both to the spike region to which the TCR was reactive and to a CD4 or CD8 class. Log10-transformed breadth and depth values were compared by one-way ANOVA with Sidak's multiple comparisons tests. The table was pulled from immuneACCESS by TCRdb, which kept in-frame rearrangements only. Such tables lose some clones; where checked, under half of the loss comes from unresolved V genes, and the rest has no known cause. V and J calls plus clone size are reproduced from that table; the DNA served to infer D and trimming. For this sample there are approximately 210,000 clones; 90% to 95% appear just once. The ten largest clonotypes hold around 3.6% of the sample.

The source was peripheral blood, collected 28 days after the second AZD1222 dose. The rearrangement joined TRBV12-5 to TRBJ2-7; the D gene identity is not certain. The sequence was obtained from an adult who received the AZD1222 COVID-19 vaccine. The CDR3 protein: CASGGDEQYF. The sequenced DNA is TGTGCTAGTGGTGGGGACGAGCAGTACTTC.